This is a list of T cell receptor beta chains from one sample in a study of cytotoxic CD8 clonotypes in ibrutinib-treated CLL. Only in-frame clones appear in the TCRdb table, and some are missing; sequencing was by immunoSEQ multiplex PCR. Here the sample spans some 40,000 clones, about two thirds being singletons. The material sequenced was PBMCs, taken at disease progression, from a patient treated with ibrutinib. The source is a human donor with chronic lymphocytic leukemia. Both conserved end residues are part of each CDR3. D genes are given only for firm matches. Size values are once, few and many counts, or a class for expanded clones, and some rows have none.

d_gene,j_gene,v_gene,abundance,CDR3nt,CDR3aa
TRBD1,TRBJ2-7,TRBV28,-,TGTGCCAGCAGTTACAGGGGTTACGAGCAGTACTTC,CASSYRGYEQYF
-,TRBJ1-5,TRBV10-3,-,TGTGCCATCAGTGAGAGTGGGCCCGTCATCGGCAATCAGCCCCAGCATTTT,CAISESGPVIGNQPQHF
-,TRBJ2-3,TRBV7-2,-,TGTGCCAGCAGCTTAGGTTTTGGGTTCACAGATACGCAGTATTTT,CASSLGFGFTDTQYF
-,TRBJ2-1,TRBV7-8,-,TGTGCCAGCAGCTTCAACGATTACAATGAGCAGTTCTTC,CASSFNDYNEQFF
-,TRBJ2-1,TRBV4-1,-,TGCGCCAGCAGCCAATCCCGCGGATTCTACAATGAGCAGTTCTTC,CASSQSRGFYNEQFF
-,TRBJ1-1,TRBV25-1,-,TGTGCCAGCAGTGAATATAGTCCGAACACTGAAGCTTTCTTT,CASSEYSPNTEAFF
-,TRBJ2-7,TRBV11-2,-,TGTGCCAGCAGCTTAGATCTAAGTGGGGGCAGATACCCCACCCACTACGAGCAGTACTTC,CASSLDLSGGRYPTHYEQYF
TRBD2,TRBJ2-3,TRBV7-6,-,TGTGCCAGCAGCACGCAACTAGCGGGAAGCACAGATACGCAGTATTTT,CASSTQLAGSTDTQYF
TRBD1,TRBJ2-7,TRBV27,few,TGTGCCAGCAGAGGGGACAGCTCCTACGAGCAGTACTTC,CASRGDSSYEQYF
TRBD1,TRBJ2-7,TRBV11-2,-,TGTGCCAGCAGCCAAGGACAGGGAGGTCTCGAGCAGTACTTC,CASSQGQGGLEQYF
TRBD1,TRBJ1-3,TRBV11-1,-,TGTGCCAGCAGCTTTGACAGGGCCGGCGGAAACACCATATATTTT,CASSFDRAGGNTIYF
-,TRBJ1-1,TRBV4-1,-,TGCGCCAGCAGCCATCCAGCCCGGAACACTGAAGCTTTCTTT,CASSHPARNTEAFF
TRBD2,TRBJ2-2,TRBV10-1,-,TGCGCCAGCAGTGGACTAGCGGACCACACCGGGGAGCTGTTTTTT,CASSGLADHTGELFF
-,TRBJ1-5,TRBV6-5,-,TGTGCCAGCAGTTACTCCAGGGGTTCTGGTCAGCCCCAGCATTTT,CASSYSRGSGQPQHF
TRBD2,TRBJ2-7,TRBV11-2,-,TGTGCCAGCAGCTTGAGGGGGGCAGGACTAGCGCGCCCTGAGGAGCAGTACTTC,CASSLRGAGLARPEEQYF
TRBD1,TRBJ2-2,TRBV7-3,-,TGTGCCAGCAGCTCGGGACAGGGGGACACCGGGGAGCTGTTTTTT,CASSSGQGDTGELFF
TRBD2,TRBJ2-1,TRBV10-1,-,TGCGCCAGCAGTCCTAGCGGGAGCTCCTACAATGAGCAGTTCTTC,CASSPSGSSYNEQFF
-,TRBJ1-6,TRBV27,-,TGTGCCAGCCGCCCAGAATATAATTCACCCCTCCACTTT,CASRPEYNSPLHF
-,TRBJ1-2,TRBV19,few,TGTGCCAGTAGTCCCCGGGGGAGAGACTATGGCTACACCTTC,CASSPRGRDYGYTF
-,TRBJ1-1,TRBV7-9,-,TGTGCCAGCAGCTTTGGGGGGCTGAACACTGAAGCTTTCTTT,CASSFGGLNTEAFF
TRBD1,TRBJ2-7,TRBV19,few,TGTGCCAGTAGTCCGCAGACAGGGTACGAGCAGTACTTC,CASSPQTGYEQYF
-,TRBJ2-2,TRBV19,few,TGTGCCAGTACCACCGGGACGGGCTGGAACACCGGGGAGCTGTTTTTT,CASTTGTGWNTGELFF
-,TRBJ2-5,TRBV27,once,TGTGCCAGCAGTAGCTGGACGGCCTCGGGGGAGACCCAGTACTTC,CASSSWTASGETQYF
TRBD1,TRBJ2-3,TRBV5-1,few,TGCGCCAGCAGCTTGGAGAACAGGGGTAGGTCAGATACGCAGTATTTT,CASSLENRGRSDTQYF
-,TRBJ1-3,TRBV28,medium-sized,TGTGCCAGCAGTTGGACCCGGGGCAGGACCTTTCCCAGCTCTGGAAACACCATATATTTT,CASSWTRGRTFPSSGNTIYF
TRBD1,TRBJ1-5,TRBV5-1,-,TGCGCCAGCAGCTTGGAGACAGGGAGCAATCAGCCCCAGCATTTT,CASSLETGSNQPQHF
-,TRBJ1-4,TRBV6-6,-,TGTGCCAGCAGCCAAAACGGACAGAATGAAAAACTGTTTTTT,CASSQNGQNEKLFF
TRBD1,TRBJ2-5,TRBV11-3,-,TGTGCCAGCAGCCACAGGGGGCTGGAAGAGACCCAGTACTTC,CASSHRGLEETQYF
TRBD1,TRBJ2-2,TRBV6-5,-,TGTGCCAGCAGTCGACAGGGCCTAAACACCGGGGAGCTGTTTTTT,CASSRQGLNTGELFF
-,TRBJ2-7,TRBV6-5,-,TGTGCCAGCACCAACCCAGCGGAACTCCCCTACGAGCAGTACTTC,CASTNPAELPYEQYF
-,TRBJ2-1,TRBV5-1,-,TGCGCCAGCAGCTTGGGGCTAGCCCGCAATGAGCAGTTCTTC,CASSLGLARNEQFF
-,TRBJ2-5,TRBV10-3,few,TGTGCCATCAGTTCTCCTAAAGAGACCCAGTACTTC,CAISSPKETQYF
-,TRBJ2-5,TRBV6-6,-,TGTGCCAGCAGTTACTTGTGGGGGCGGCAAGAGACCCAGTACTTC,CASSYLWGRQETQYF
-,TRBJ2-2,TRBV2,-,TGTGCCAGCATCGCGGCAGCCGCGAACACCGGGGAGCTGTTTTTT,CASIAAAANTGELFF
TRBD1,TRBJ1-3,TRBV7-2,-,TGTGCCAGCAGCTTAGGGAGGGACAGGGCAAACACCATATATTTT,CASSLGRDRANTIYF
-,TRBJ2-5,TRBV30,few,TGTGCCTGGAGTTTCAGCGCCCAAGAGACCCAGTACTTC,CAWSFSAQETQYF
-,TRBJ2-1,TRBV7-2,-,TGTGCCAGCAGCGAGGGTGTTGGGGGCGAGCAGTTCTTC,CASSEGVGGEQFF
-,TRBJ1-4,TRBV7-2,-,TGTGCCAGCAGCCTCGGAGGGCTTGAGGAAAAACTGTTTTTT,CASSLGGLEEKLFF
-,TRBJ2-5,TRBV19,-,TGTGCCAGTAGTCCTACCGCGAGGATAGACCAAGAGACCCAGTACTTC,CASSPTARIDQETQYF
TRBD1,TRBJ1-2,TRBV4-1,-,TGCGCCAGCAGCCAAGATCTTATCGGGACAGGTTATGGCTACACCTTC,CASSQDLIGTGYGYTF
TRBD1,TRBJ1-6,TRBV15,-,TGTGCCACCAGCAGGACCGGGACAGGGAATTCACCCCTCCACTTT,CATSRTGTGNSPLHF